This TCR beta chain is from a study of blood T cell repertoires in COVID-19. Sequencing used immunoSEQ multiplex PCR; TCRdb keeps in-frame clones, though not all of them. The sample includes 230,000 or so clones, about 88% of them seen just once. The CDR3 extends over 18 amino acids. Germline CDR1 LGHDT, CDR2 YNNKEL (reference sequence). The V and J ends lost 4 bases and 4 bases, in that order; junction bases with no gene match: 19. Sequencing used PBMCs or T cells enriched from blood (not recorded which). The sequence was collected from a woman aged 25 to 39 who had recovered from COVID-19. The chain uses TRBV3-1 (or the pseudogene TRBV3-2) and TRBJ2-7, with 7 bases that match TRBD1. The CDR3 DNA sequence: TGTGCCAGCAGCCCGAGTTCGGGGAGAGGGGGCGGAGTGTACGAGCAGTACTTC. This sequence encodes CASSPSSGRGGGVYEQYF.